This record looks at one T cell receptor beta chain sequence and its context. The target antigen is unknown. This sample is part of a study of tumor and adjacent non-tumor tissue in lung cancer. Whole-study results and caveats: In normal lung, the top 100 clones were significantly more dominant than in tumor.

RNA was extracted from bulk tissue without any cell sorting. TCRbeta libraries were built with three rounds of nested PCR, modified from ARM-PCR. TCRdb redid the calling of the multiplex PCR reads with MiXCR, one entry per CDR3 protein. The repertoire holds under 150,000 distinct CDR3 sequences, with approximately 66% as singletons. The CDR3 consists of 12 residues. Germline CDR1 and CDR2: SGHAT and FQDESV (reference sequence). V lost 4 bases to trimming and J lost 9 bases, with 10 bases between them. The chain carries TRBV11-1 and TRBJ2-1, with D unclear. This TCR derives from a man in his sixties with small cell lung cancer. The sequencing input was lung tumor tissue. The CDR3 coding sequence is TGTGCCAGCAGCTCGAAAGACATTGAGCAGTTCTTC. Protein: CASSSKDIEQFF.